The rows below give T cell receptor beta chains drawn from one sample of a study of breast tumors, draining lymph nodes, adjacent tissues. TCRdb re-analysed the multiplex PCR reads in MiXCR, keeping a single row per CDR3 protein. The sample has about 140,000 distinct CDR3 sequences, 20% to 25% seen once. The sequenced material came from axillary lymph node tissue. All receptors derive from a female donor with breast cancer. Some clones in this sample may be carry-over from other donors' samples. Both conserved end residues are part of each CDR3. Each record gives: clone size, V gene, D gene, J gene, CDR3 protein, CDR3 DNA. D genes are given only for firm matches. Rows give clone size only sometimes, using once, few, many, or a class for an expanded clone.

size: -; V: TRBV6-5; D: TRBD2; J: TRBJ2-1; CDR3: CTSSYEAGGFNEQFF; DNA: TGTACCAGCAGTTACGAGGCGGGAGGATTTAATGAGCAGTTCTTC
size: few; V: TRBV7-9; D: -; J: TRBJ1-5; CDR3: CASSLTWQDTDNQPQHF; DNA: TGTGCCAGCAGCTTAACTTGGCAGGACACTGACAATCAGCCCCAGCATTTT
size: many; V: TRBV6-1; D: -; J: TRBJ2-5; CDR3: CASRTRGSETQYF; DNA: TGTGCCAGCAGGACTAGAGGGTCTGAGACCCAGTACTTC
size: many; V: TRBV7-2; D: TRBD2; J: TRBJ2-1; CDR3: CASSLGVREGRNEQFF; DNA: TGTGCCAGCAGCTTAGGGGTGCGGGAGGGCCGCAATGAGCAGTTCTTC
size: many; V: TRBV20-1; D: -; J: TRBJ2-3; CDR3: CSASLGTDTQYF; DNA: TGCAGTGCTTCCTTAGGTACAGATACGCAGTATTTT
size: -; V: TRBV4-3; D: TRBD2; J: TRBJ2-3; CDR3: CAGSQAGGTDTRYF; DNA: TGCGCCGGCAGCCAAGCGGGAGGGACAGATACGCGGTATTTT
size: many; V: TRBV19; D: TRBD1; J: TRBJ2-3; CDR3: CASSRTGSTDTQYF; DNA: TGTGCCAGTAGTAGGACAGGAAGCACAGATACGCAGTATTTT
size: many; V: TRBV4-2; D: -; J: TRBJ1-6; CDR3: CASSQDRRAGSYNSPLHF; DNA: TGTGCCAGCAGCCAAGATAGGAGGGCCGGTTCCTATAATTCACCCCTCCACTTT
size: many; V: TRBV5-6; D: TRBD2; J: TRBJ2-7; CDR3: CASSLGLAGYYEQYF; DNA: TGTGCCAGCAGCTTGGGGCTAGCGGGTTACTACGAGCAGTACTTC
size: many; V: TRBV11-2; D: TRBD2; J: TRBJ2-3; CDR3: CASSTRLADATDTQYF; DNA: TGTGCCAGCAGCACCAGACTAGCGGATGCGACAGATACGCAGTATTTT
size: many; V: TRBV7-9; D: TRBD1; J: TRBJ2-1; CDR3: CASSLWAGGNEQFF; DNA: TGTGCCAGCAGCTTATGGGCAGGGGGCAATGAGCAGTTCTTC
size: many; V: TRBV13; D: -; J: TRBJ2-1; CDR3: CASSLSGLASYNEQFF; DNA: TGTGCCAGCAGCTTATCGGGGCTAGCGAGCTACAATGAGCAGTTCTTC
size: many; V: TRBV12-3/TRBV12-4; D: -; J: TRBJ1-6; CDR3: CASSLSGTNSPLHF; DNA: TGTGCCAGCAGTTTGAGTGGGACAAATTCACCCCTCCACTTT
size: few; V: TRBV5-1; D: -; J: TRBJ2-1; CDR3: CASSREGPHQYNEQFF; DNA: TGCGCCAGCAGCCGAGAGGGCCCGCACCAATACAATGAGCAGTTCTTC
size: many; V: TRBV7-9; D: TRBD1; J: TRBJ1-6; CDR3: CASSRTGLNSPLHF; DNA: TGTGCCAGCAGCAGGACAGGGTTGAATTCACCCCTCCACTTT
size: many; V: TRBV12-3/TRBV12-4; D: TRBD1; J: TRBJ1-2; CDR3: CASSLDWVGQSGYTF; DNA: TGTGCCAGCAGTTTAGATTGGGTGGGACAGTCTGGCTACACCTTC
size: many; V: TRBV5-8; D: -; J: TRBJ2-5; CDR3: CASSLALSLSVSETQYF; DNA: TGTGCCAGCAGCTTGGCTTTGAGCTTAAGTGTCTCGGAGACCCAGTACTTC
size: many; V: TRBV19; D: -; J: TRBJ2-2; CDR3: CASSIGGWGPGELFF; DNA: TGTGCCAGTAGTATCGGCGGTTGGGGCCCCGGGGAGCTGTTTTTT
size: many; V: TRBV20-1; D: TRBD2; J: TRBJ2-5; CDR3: CSASVYSGMRETQYF; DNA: TGCAGTGCTAGCGTATATAGCGGGATGAGAGAGACCCAGTACTTC
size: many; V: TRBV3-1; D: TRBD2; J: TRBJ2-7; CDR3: CASSPGTKSYEQYF; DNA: TGTGCCAGCAGCCCCGGGACTAAATCCTACGAGCAGTACTTC
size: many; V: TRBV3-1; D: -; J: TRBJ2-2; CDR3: CASSQGQDGTGELFF; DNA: TGTGCCAGCAGCCAAGGACAGGACGGTACCGGGGAGCTGTTTTTT
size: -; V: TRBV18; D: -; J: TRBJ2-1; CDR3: CASSPPGPYNEQFF; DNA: TGTGCCAGCTCACCACCAGGACCCTACAATGAGCAGTTCTTC
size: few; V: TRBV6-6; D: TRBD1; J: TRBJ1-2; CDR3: CASSYSGQASIYGYTF; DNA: TGTGCCAGCAGTTACTCAGGACAGGCGTCCATCTATGGCTACACCTTC
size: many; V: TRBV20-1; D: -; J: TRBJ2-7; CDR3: CSASRRRSYEQYF; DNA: TGCAGTGCTAGTCGAAGGCGATCCTACGAGCAGTACTTC
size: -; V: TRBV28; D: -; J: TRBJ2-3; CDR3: CASSSIVGGTDTQYF; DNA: TGTGCCAGCAGTTCCATAGTCGGGGGCACAGATACGCAGTATTTT
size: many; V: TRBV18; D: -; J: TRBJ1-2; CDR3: CASSPREADYGYTF; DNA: TGTGCCAGCTCACCGAGGGAGGCAGATTATGGCTACACCTTC
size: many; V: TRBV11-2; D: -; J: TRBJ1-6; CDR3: CASSLAGRGLRISPLHF; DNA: TGTGCCAGCAGCTTAGCGGGACGGGGCTTGAGGATTTCACCCCTCCACTTT
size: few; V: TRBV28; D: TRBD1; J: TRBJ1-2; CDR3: CASTGQGARGYGYTF; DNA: TGTGCCAGCACCGGACAGGGGGCGCGCGGATATGGCTACACCTTC
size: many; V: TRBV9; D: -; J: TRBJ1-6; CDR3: CASSVRQANSPLHF; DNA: TGTGCCAGCAGCGTACGTCAGGCTAATTCACCCCTCCACTTT
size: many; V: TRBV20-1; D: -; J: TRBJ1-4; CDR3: CSASSGRAREKLFF; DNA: TGCAGTGCTAGTTCGGGGAGGGCTCGAGAAAAACTGTTTTTT
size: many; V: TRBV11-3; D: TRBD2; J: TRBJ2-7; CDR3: CASSLALAGLSYEQYF; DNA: TGTGCCAGCAGCTTAGCACTAGCGGGACTCTCCTACGAGCAGTACTTC
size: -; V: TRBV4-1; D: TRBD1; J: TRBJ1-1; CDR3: CASSQAWTGGWNTEAFF; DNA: TGCGCCAGCAGCCAAGCATGGACAGGGGGCTGGAACACTGAAGCTTTCTTT
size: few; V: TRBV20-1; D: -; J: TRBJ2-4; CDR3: CSAGARNKNIQYF; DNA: TGCAGTGCTGGAGCCAGGAACAAAAACATTCAGTACTTC
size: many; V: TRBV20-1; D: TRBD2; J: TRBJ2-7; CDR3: CSARDQAGVTYEQYF; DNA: TGCAGTGCTAGAGATCAAGCGGGAGTTACCTACGAGCAGTACTTC
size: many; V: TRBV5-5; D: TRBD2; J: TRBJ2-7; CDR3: CASSAVAGASGYEQYF; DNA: TGTGCCAGCAGCGCCGTAGCGGGAGCGAGTGGTTACGAGCAGTACTTC
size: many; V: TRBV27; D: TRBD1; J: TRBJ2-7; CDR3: CASSGQAGYEQYF; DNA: TGTGCCAGCAGCGGACAGGCAGGCTACGAGCAGTACTTC
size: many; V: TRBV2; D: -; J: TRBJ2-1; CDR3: CAGQSRRGSYNEQFF; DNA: TGTGCCGGGCAGTCCAGGCGGGGCTCCTACAATGAGCAGTTCTTC
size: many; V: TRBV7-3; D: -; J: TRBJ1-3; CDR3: CASSLYGGPGNTIYF; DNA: TGTGCCAGCAGCTTATACGGGGGGCCGGGAAACACCATATATTTT
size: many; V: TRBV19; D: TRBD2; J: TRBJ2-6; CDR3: CASSIVRLAGSGANVLTF; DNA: TGTGCCAGTAGTATAGTGAGACTAGCGGGGTCTGGGGCCAACGTCCTGACTTTC
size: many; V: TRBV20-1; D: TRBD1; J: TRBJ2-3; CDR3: CSALPSGQGNTDTQYF; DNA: TGCAGTGCCCTTCCCTCGGGACAGGGGAACACAGATACGCAGTATTTT
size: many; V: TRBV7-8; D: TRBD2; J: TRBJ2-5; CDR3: CASSLSGGETQYF; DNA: TGTGCCAGCAGCTTATCCGGGGGGGAGACCCAGTACTTC
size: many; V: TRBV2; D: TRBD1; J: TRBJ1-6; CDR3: CASSRQGDTSPLHF; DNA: TGTGCCAGCAGTCGACAGGGGGATACTTCACCCCTCCACTTT
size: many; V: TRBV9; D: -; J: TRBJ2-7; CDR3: CASSVGQPNYEQYF; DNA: TGTGCCAGCAGCGTAGGTCAGCCAAACTACGAGCAGTACTTC
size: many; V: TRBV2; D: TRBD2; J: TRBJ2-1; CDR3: CASSEGLAGYGEQFF; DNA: TGTGCCAGCAGTGAAGGTCTAGCGGGATACGGTGAGCAGTTCTTC
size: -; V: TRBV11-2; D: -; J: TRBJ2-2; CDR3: CASSALGGGAGELFF; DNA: TGTGCCAGCAGCGCCCTGGGGGGGGGCGCCGGGGAGCTGTTTTTT
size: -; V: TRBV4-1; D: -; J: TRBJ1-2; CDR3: CASSQVGGAYGYTF; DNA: TGCGCCAGCAGCCAAGTGGGGGGGGCCTATGGCTACACCTTC
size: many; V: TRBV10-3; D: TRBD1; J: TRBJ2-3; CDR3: CATAGTGTDTQYF; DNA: TGTGCCACTGCCGGGACAGGGACAGATACGCAGTATTTT
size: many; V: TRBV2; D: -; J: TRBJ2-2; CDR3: CASRNPGMTGELFF; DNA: TGTGCCAGCAGGAACCCAGGGATGACCGGGGAGCTGTTTTTT